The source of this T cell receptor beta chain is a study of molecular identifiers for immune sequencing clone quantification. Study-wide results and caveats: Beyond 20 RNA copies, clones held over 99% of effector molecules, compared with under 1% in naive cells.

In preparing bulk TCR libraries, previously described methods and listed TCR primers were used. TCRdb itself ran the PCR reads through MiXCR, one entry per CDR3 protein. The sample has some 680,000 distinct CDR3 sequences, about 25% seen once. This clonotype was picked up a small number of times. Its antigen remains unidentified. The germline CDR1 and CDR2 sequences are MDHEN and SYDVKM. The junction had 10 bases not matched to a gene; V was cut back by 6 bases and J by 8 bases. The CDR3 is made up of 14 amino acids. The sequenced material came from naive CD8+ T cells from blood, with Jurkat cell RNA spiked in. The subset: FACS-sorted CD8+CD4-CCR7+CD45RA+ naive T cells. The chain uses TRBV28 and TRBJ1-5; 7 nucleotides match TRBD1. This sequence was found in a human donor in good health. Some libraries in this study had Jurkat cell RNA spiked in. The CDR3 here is CASSPAGTVEPQHF. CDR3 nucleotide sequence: TGTGCCAGCAGCCCCGCCGGGACAGTGGAGCCCCAGCATTTT.